Below are 23 T cell receptor beta chains sequenced from a single sample in a study of blood T cell repertoires in COVID-19 (dated by TCRdb to about 2020). Libraries were prepared through the immunoSEQ multiplex PCR assay. Entries here come from immuneACCESS through TCRdb and include only in-frame sequences with V and J called. Some clones fail to appear in such tables; in the studies checked, an unresolved V gene covers under half of the shortfall, and the cause of the remainder is unknown. The sample table holds approximately 47,000 clones, of which roughly 90% were seen once. The ten largest clones add up to 19% of the sample. The sequenced sample consisted of peripheral blood. The receptors come from a man in his 70s with active COVID-19.

V gene TRBV28 combines with J gene TRBJ2-7; 7 bases match TRBD1. Trimming removed 5 bases from V and 0 bases from J; junction bases left unmatched: 10. From germline, CDR1 is MDHEN and CDR2 SYDVKM. This CDR3 spans 16 amino acids. CDR3 sequence: CASSPFHRDSSYEQYF. The CDR3 bases are TGTGCCAGCAGTCCGTTCCACCGGGACAGCTCCTACGAGCAGTACTTC.

The chain couples TRBV29-1 to TRBJ1-1; TRBD1 matches 7 bases. The CDR3 is 12 residues long. Trimming at V came to 7 bases and at J to 5 bases, leaving 7 bases not matched to a gene. Germline CDR1 SQVTM, CDR2 ANQGSEA. The CDR3 region has the DNA TGCAGCGCGCGACAGGGTCCTACTGAAGCTTTCTTT. Translation: CSARQGPTEAFF.

This clone has a handful of counts. V gene TRBV7-9 combines with J gene TRBJ2-2; D uncertain. V shed 0 bases and J shed 7 bases, with 3 bases lying between them. The germline CDR1 and CDR2 sequences are SEHNR and FQNEAQ (reference sequence). This CDR3 comprises 12 residues. The CDR3 spells CASSLAYGELFF. DNA of the CDR3: TGTGCCAGCAGCTTAGCGTACGGGGAGCTGTTTTTT. The variable domain in full, with the rest retrieved from reference TRBV7-9 and TRBJ2-2, is DTGVSQNPRHKITKRGQNVTFRCDPISEHNRLYWYRQTLGQGPEFLTYFQNEAQLEKSRLLSDRFSAERPKGSFSTLEIQRTEQGDSAMYLCASSLAYGELFFGEGSRLTVL.

V usage is TRBV28 and J usage is TRBJ2-1, with D possibly matching TRBD1 (6 bases). The CDR3 has 15 amino acids. V dropped 7 bases and J dropped 1 base, with 14 bases sitting between them. In germline, CDR1 is MDHEN, CDR2 SYDVKM. CDR3 region: CASTTGFRSYNEQFF. The CDR3, as DNA: TGTGCCAGCACCACAGGGTTTCGGTCCTACAATGAGCAGTTCTTC.

This sequence joins TRBV28 and TRBJ2-1; possible D gene TRBD2, 5 bases. Germline V gene data show CDR1 as MDHEN and CDR2 as SYDVKM. Trimming removed 3 bases at V and 10 bases at J, with 7 bases between. CDR3 length: 11 amino acids. CDR3 in DNA: TGTGCCAGCAGTTTTAGCGAGGAGCAGTTCTTC. It codes for CASSFSEEQFF.

This clone was seen only a few times. J is TRBJ2-1 and V is TRBV7-2; D unresolved. CDR3 length: 15 amino acids. Germline loops: CDR1 SGHTA, CDR2 FQGNSA. Deletions cut 5 bases from V and 0 bases from J, with 11 bases between. This chain's CDR3 is CASSTALSSYNEQFF. The CDR3 DNA is TGTGCCAGCAGCACCGCTCTGAGCTCCTACAATGAGCAGTTCTTC.

The gene calls are TRBV7-7 and TRBJ2-3, with 7 bases that match TRBD2. Germline V CDR1 and CDR2: SSHAT, FNYEAQ (reference sequence). This CDR3 comprises 15 residues. Trimming took 5 bases from V and 2 from J; bases not matched to a gene: 7. The CDR3 protein is CASSPGRADTDTQYF. DNA of the CDR3: TGTGCCAGCAGCCCTGGGAGGGCCGACACAGATACGCAGTATTTT.

This chain uses TRBV5-1 with TRBJ2-5; D possibly corresponds to TRBD2 (6 bases). This CDR3 comprises 14 residues. Per the germline V gene, CDR1 is SGHRS and CDR2 is YFSETQ. Trimming took 0 bases from V and 3 from J, leaving 9 bases between them. This CDR3 is CASSLAGVKETQYF. CDR3 bases: TGCGCCAGCAGCTTGGCGGGGGTTAAAGAGACCCAGTACTTC.

V is TRBV10-3 and J is TRBJ2-1; D is perhaps TRBD1 (6 bases). This CDR3 spans 15 amino acids. Trimming removed 3 bases at V and 8 bases at J, with 17 bases between. Germline V gene data show CDR1 as ENHRY and CDR2 as SYGVKD. For the CDR3, the DNA is TGTGCCATCAGTGATAGAGCGATCGAGGGGGATGAGCAGTTCTTC. Its protein is CAISDRAIEGDEQFF.

The chain recombines TRBV18 with TRBJ1-1, with D perhaps matching TRBD1 (5 bases). The germline V gene encodes CDR1 KGHSH and CDR2 LQKENI. V was pared by 6 bases and J by 2 bases, with 10 bases between. This CDR3 is 13 amino acids long. CDR3 in amino acids: CASSPQGNTEAFF. The CDR3 DNA follows: TGTGCCAGCTCGCCGCAGGGTAACACTGAAGCTTTCTTT.

This chain joins TRBV24-1 and TRBJ2-7, with D possibly TRBD2 on 5 matching bases. This CDR3 comprises 14 residues. Trimming pared 2 bases from V and 1 base from J, leaving 8 bases between. Germline V lookup: CDR1 KGHDR, CDR2 SFDVKD. The CDR3 DNA sequence: TGTGCCACCAGTGATTCGGCGGGTTCCTACGAGCAGTACTTC. Translating it yields CATSDSAGSYEQYF.

This sequence joins TRBV9 and TRBJ2-5, with TRBD2 identical over 13 bases. The CDR3 consists of 16 residues. V lost 0 bases and J lost 7; bases outside the gene matches: 6. Looked up from germline, CDR1 is SGDLS and CDR2 is YYNGEE. The CDR3 region has the DNA TGTGCCAGCAGCGTAGGGACTAGCGGGAGATCAAGGACCCAGTACTTC. Amino acids: CASSVGTSGRSRTQYF.

V is TRBV29-1 and J is TRBJ2-7; 11 bases are a match to TRBD2. V was clipped by 5 bases and J by 7 bases; unmatched bases: 7. This CDR3 is built from 13 residues. Germline CDR1 is SQVTM and CDR2 is ANQGSEA. This chain's CDR3 is CSVMTSGKLEQYF. CDR3 coding DNA: TGCAGCGTTATGACTAGCGGGAAATTAGAGCAGTACTTC.

The V call is TRBV6-5, the J call TRBJ2-5; the match to TRBD1 covers 12 bases. Germline values: CDR1 MNHEY, CDR2 SVGAGI. V was clipped by 0 bases and J by 8 bases; unmatched bases: 4. This CDR3 has 15 residues. The CDR3 reads CASSYSGTGGNTQYF. The CDR3 nucleotides are TGTGCCAGCAGTTACTCGGGGACAGGGGGCAATACCCAGTACTTC.

The chain carries TRBV7-9 and TRBJ1-4; 7 bases agree with TRBD1. Unmatched junction bases numbered 15, after V lost 6 bases and J lost 5 bases. Germline V lookup: CDR1 SEHNR, CDR2 FQNEAQ (reference sequence). This CDR3 spans 17 amino acids. This CDR3 is CASRPGGLRTPNEKLFF. CDR3 nucleotide sequence: TGTGCCAGCAGGCCAGGGGGTTTGCGTACCCCCAATGAAAAACTGTTTTTT. The complete variable domain, with remaining parts taken from reference TRBV7-9 and TRBJ1-4, reads DTGVSQNPRHKITKRGQNVTFRCDPISEHNRLYWYRQTLGQGPEFLTYFQNEAQLEKSRLLSDRFSAERPKGSFSTLEIQRTEQGDSAMYLCASRPGGLRTPNEKLFFGSGTQLSVL.

The V and J genes are TRBV7-2 and TRBJ2-2, with no clear D. Germline CDR1 is SGHTA and CDR2 is FQGNSA. The CDR3 is made up of 13 amino acids. Trimming stripped 8 bases from V and 1 base from J, with 8 bases between. The CDR3 DNA follows: TGTGCCAGCCGACACCAGAACACCGGGGAGCTGTTTTTT. Translated, it gives CASRHQNTGELFF.

Of note for this clone: One end of the junction fails to match germline, which may point to a read error. The chain combines TRBV7-7 with TRBJ2-5, with 9 bases matching TRBD2. The CDR3 is 15 residues long. The germline gives CDR1 SSHAT, CDR2 FNYEAQ (reference sequence). DNA of the CDR3: TGTGCCAGCAGCGTAGCGGGAGCCCAACAAGAGACCCAGTACTTC. Translated: CASSVAGAQQETQYF.

This clone was seen just once. CDR3 sequence reads: CASSVGSSGYSNEQFF. In DNA, the CDR3 is TGTGCCAGCAGCGTAGGTTCTAGCGGTTACTCTAATGAGCAGTTCTTC. The V gene is TRBV9, the J gene TRBJ2-1; 7 nucleotides line up with TRBD2. The trim removed 0 bases at V and 7 bases at J, leaving 10 bases unmatched. Germline V lookup: CDR1 SGDLS, CDR2 YYNGEE. This CDR3 has 16 amino acids.

V and J are TRBV27 and TRBJ1-4; TRBD1 agrees at 8 bases. V shed 5 bases, J shed 2 bases, and the junction held 4 bases outside the gene matches. Germline values: CDR1 MNHEY, CDR2 SMNVEV (reference sequence). The CDR3 contains 15 residues. This chain's CDR3 is CASSLRGLTNEKLFF. The CDR3 DNA reads TGTGCCAGCAGTCTCAGGGGGCTGACTAATGAAAAACTGTTTTTT.

This chain joins TRBV6-6 and TRBJ1-4; D not resolved. V was shortened by 5 bases and J by 5 bases, with 15 bases between the two germline ends. The CDR3 totals 15 residues. Germline V lookup: CDR1 MNHNY, CDR2 SVGAGI (reference sequence). CDR3 sequence reads: CASSDAGGRNEKLFF. CDR3 coding DNA: TGTGCCAGCAGTGACGCGGGTGGGAGGAATGAAAAACTGTTTTTT.

V is TRBV29-1 and J is TRBJ2-1; 10 positions match TRBD2. The CDR3 is made up of 17 amino acids. V shed 3 bases and J 7 bases; nucleotides not matched to a gene: 15. Germline V CDR1 and CDR2: SQVTM, ANQGSEA. The CDR3 is CSVDKGPASGSPNEQFF. CDR3 DNA sequence: TGCAGCGTTGATAAGGGGCCCGCTAGCGGGAGTCCAAATGAGCAGTTCTTC.

CDR3 sequence: CASSQPRGGNTEAFF. In DNA, the CDR3 is TGCGCCAGCAGCCAACCTCGGGGGGGGAACACTGAAGCTTTCTTT. J is TRBJ1-1 and V is TRBV4-3; possible D gene TRBD1, 5 bases. The V end lost 2 bases, the J end lost 1 base, and 11 bases lay between the germline ends. There are 15 residues in the CDR3. Germline V gene lookup returns CDR1 LGHNA and CDR2 YSLEER.

A single count supports this clone. The chain uses TRBV5-4 and TRBJ1-2; 7 bases line up with TRBD1. CDR3 size: 14 residues. V was pared by 2 bases and J by 0 bases, with 1 base of the junction left unmatched. Germline V gives CDR1 SGHNT, CDR2 YYREEE (reference sequence). The CDR3 protein is CASSLGQANYGYTF. Here the CDR3 DNA reads TGTGCCAGCAGCTTAGGACAGGCTAACTATGGCTACACCTTC.